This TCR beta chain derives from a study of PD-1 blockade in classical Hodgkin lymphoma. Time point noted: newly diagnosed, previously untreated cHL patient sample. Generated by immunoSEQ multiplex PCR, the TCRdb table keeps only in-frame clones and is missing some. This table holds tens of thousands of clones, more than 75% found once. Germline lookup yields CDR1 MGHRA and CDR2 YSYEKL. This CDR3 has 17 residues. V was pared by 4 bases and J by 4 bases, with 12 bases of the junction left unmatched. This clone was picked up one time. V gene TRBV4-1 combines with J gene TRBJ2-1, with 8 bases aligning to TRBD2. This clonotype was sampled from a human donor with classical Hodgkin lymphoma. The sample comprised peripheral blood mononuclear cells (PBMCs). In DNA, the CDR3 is TGCGCCAGCAGCCGCCTCGAGGGCCGGGAGGGGTACAATGAGCAGTTCTTC. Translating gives CASSRLEGREGYNEQFF.